A single sample gave rise to the 7 T cell receptor beta chains below, sequenced in a study of regulatory T cells in long-lasting Graves disease. Time point meaning: persistent/refractory GD, antithyroid drugs over 5 years with positive TRAb. The authors made the TCR library using RNA they extracted from PBMCs. Building the TCR beta libraries relied on iRepertoire HTBI primers, and CDR3 regions underwent Arm-PCR. Using its own MiXCR run on the multiplex PCR reads, TCRdb lists one record per CDR3 protein. The sample shows roughly 400,000 distinct CDR3 sequences, 20% to 25% of them seen only once. Here the sequenced sample was peripheral blood mononuclear cells (PBMCs), taken when the disease was refractory, from a patient treated with antithyroid drugs. These receptor sequences come from a female donor with Graves disease.

The chain joins TRBV19 to TRBJ1-5; TRBD1 aligns across 7 bases. This CDR3 contains 15 residues. The junction had 15 bases not matched to a gene; V was cut back by 7 bases and J by 9 bases. Per germline, CDR1 LNHDA and CDR2 SQIVND (reference sequence). CDR3 DNA sequence: TGTGCCAGTACCCCCCGGACAGGCGCAGGAGGGCCCCAGCATTTT. This translates into CASTPRTGAGGPQHF.

This chain joins TRBV12-3 or TRBV12-4 and TRBJ1-2; D not certain. The CDR3 has 13 amino acids. The V end lost 6 bases, the J end lost 4 bases, and 12 bases lay between the germline ends. CDR3 DNA: TGTGCCAGCAGCCCCACTAATCTCTATGGCTACACCTTC. Translating it yields CASSPTNLYGYTF.

On this clonotype itself: This may stem from a read error, because a much larger clone lies one nucleotide away. CDR3 DNA sequence: TGCAGTGCTAGCGGAGGTCAGGGCCGACGGGGCGCTGAAGCTTTCTTT. Its translation is CSASGGQGRRGAEAFF. The chain is built from TRBV20-1 and TRBJ1-1; D is possibly TRBD1 (5 bases). Germline lookup yields CDR1 DFQATT and CDR2 SNEGSKA (reference sequence). There are 16 residues in the CDR3. Trimming removed 3 bases from V and 6 bases from J, with 23 bases in between.

Many counts were recorded for this clonotype. J is TRBJ1-1 and V is TRBV27; TRBD1 matches 9 bases. Per the germline V gene, CDR1 is MNHEY and CDR2 is SMNVEV (reference sequence). The length of the CDR3 is 16 residues. The V and J ends lost 6 bases and 7 bases, in that order; junction bases with no gene match: 15. This chain's CDR3 is CASSRNPQGAPNEAFF. CDR3 coding DNA: TGTGCCAGCAGCCGCAATCCACAGGGGGCGCCTAATGAAGCTTTCTTT.

J is TRBJ2-5 and V is TRBV7-8; 8 bases are a match to TRBD2. CDR3 length equals 18 residues. Unmatched junction bases numbered 20, after V lost 5 bases and J lost 6 bases. The germline V gene encodes CDR1 SGHVS and CDR2 FQNEAQ. CDR3 region: CASSPYGVTSVKKKTQYF. Written as DNA, the CDR3 is TGTGCCAGCAGCCCTTACGGGGTGACTAGCGTAAAAAAAAAGACCCAGTACTTC.

This clonotype came up many times. DNA of the CDR3: TGTGCCTGGAGTGTACAACAGACAACTAATGAAAAACTGTTTTTT. Its translation is CAWSVQQTTNEKLFF. The chain joins TRBV30 to TRBJ1-4; no definite D call. V was clipped by 0 bases and J by 0 bases, with 8 bases between them. Germline CDR1 GTSNPN, CDR2 SVGIG (reference sequence). CDR3 length equals 15 residues.

This clonotype was detected many times. This rearrangement joins TRBV29-1 to TRBJ2-7, with no clear D. This CDR3 spans 11 amino acids. Trimming cost V 7 bases and J 4 bases, with 11 bases left between them. Germline CDR1 and CDR2: SQVTM and ANQGSEA. As DNA, the CDR3 is TGCAGCGGGGCCGACCTATACGAGCAGTACTTC. Translation: CSGADLYEQYF.